These 24 T cell receptor beta chains share one sample of origin, sequenced in a study of shared clonotypes between healthy human individuals. TCRdb's table, derived via immunoSEQ multiplex PCR, lists solely in-frame clones and lacks some. The sample has 1.5 million to 2.5 million clones, 85% to 95% seen once. The naive CD8 fraction comprised CD45RO-negative cells positively selected for CCR7 and excluded terminally differentiated effector memory CD45RA+ cells. Sequenced sample: naive CD8+ T cells sorted from blood. These receptors came from a man aged 18 to 29 in good health.

This rearrangement joins TRBV19 to TRBJ2-7; D unresolved. The CDR3 spans 14 residues. The germline V and J ends were trimmed by 8 bases and 3 bases, with 17 bases remaining between them. Germline assignment: CDR1 LNHDA and CDR2 SQIVND (reference sequence). This CDR3 is CASAAPGDFYEQYF. In nucleotides, the CDR3 is TGTGCCAGTGCCGCCCCGGGTGACTTCTACGAGCAGTACTTC.

The CDR3 is CATSRDRLAGSSYEQYF. In nucleotides, the CDR3 is TGTGCCACCAGCAGAGATCGGCTAGCGGGGAGCTCCTACGAGCAGTACTTC. V gene TRBV15 combines with J gene TRBJ2-7; 9 nucleotides match TRBD2. In germline, CDR1 is LNHNV, CDR2 YYDKDF (reference sequence). Unmatched junction bases numbered 6, after V lost 0 bases and J lost 0 bases. There are 17 residues in the CDR3. Filled out from reference TRBV15 and TRBJ2-7, the complete variable domain reads DAMVIQNPRYQVTQFGKPVTLSCSQTLNHNVMYWYQQKSSQAPKLLFHYYDKDFNNEADTPDNFQSRRPNTSFCFLDIRSPGLGDTAMYLCATSRDRLAGSSYEQYFGPGTRLTVT.

The gene calls are TRBV7-2 and TRBJ1-1; no reliable D call. CDR1 is SGHTA and CDR2 is FQGNSA in the germline V gene. The V and J ends lost 6 bases and 13 bases respectively, with 15 bases between them. This CDR3 comprises 11 residues. CDR3 sequence: CASRSRDLCFF. The CDR3 region has the DNA TGTGCCAGCAGGTCCCGCGACCTGTGTTTCTTT.

V and J are TRBV4-2 and TRBJ2-1; TRBD2 matches 7 bases. V lost 4 bases and J lost 10; bases outside the gene matches: 10. The CDR3 contains 14 residues. Germline V gene data show CDR1 as LGHNA and CDR2 as YNFKEQ. The CDR3 DNA sequence: TGTGCCAGCAGCCGCCTTACTAGCGAAGAGGAGCAGTTCTTC. Its translation: CASSRLTSEEEQFF.

The rearrangement uses TRBV28 and TRBJ1-5; D remains unclear. The CDR3 covers 14 residues. Germline V gives CDR1 MDHEN, CDR2 SYDVKM. The germline V and J ends were trimmed by 3 bases and 4 bases, with 10 bases remaining between them. The CDR3 nucleotides read TGTGCCAGCAGTTTGGATGAATGGAATCAGCCCCAGCATTTT. It codes for CASSLDEWNQPQHF.

The chain has TRBV13 and TRBJ2-7, with no clear D. The CDR3 extends over 12 amino acids. V lost 3 bases, J lost 6 bases, and 9 bases lay in between. Germline V gives CDR1 PRHDT, CDR2 FYEKMQ (reference sequence). The CDR3 here is CASSFPKSEQYF. DNA for the CDR3: TGTGCCAGCAGCTTCCCCAAAAGCGAGCAGTACTTC.

The V gene is TRBV4-1, the J gene TRBJ1-1, with a possible D match to TRBD1 (5 bases). In germline, CDR1 is MGHRA, CDR2 YSYEKL. The CDR3 runs to 15 residues. Trimming took off 2 bases at V and 3 bases at J, with 13 bases between the two ends. In DNA form, the CDR3 reads TGCGCCAGCAGCCAACCCCGGGACCAGGACACTGAAGCTTTCTTT. Its translation: CASSQPRDQDTEAFF.

V gene TRBV5-1 combines with J gene TRBJ1-1, with 10 positions matching TRBD1. CDR1 is SGHRS and CDR2 is YFSETQ in the germline V gene. The CDR3 length is 15 residues. J was trimmed by 1 base and V by 2 bases; bases with no gene match: 2. This CDR3 is CASSFGTGENTEAFF. The CDR3, as DNA: TGCGCCAGCAGCTTTGGGACAGGGGAGAACACTGAAGCTTTCTTT.

On this clone: One end of the junction is discordant with germline, which a read error may explain. V is TRBV4-1 and J is TRBJ2-5, with D perhaps TRBD2 (7 bases). Germline V CDR1 and CDR2: MGHRA, YSYEKL. The CDR3 is made up of 15 amino acids. The CDR3 DNA reads as TGCGCCAGCAGGCAAGGGGGAGGGGGCCAAGAGACCCAGTACTTC. Its protein is CASRQGGGGQETQYF.

As regards this clone: Within the sample, other DNA sequences also encode this same CDR3. This chain connects TRBV27 to TRBJ2-5; 11 bases line up with TRBD2. This CDR3 comprises 15 residues. After removal of 0 bases from V and 4 bases from J, the junction contained 1 base not matched to a gene. CDR1 MNHEY and CDR2 SMNVEV come from the germline V gene (reference sequence). The CDR3 reads CASSLSGLAAETQYF. The CDR3 nucleotides read TGTGCCAGCAGTTTATCGGGACTAGCGGCAGAGACCCAGTACTTC.

This clone came up once. The chain joins TRBV7-6 to TRBJ2-1, with D unclear. The CDR3 consists of 13 residues. The germline V gene has CDR1 SGHVS and CDR2 FNYEAQ. V gave up 4 bases and J gave up 4 bases, with 8 bases separating them. The CDR3, as DNA: TGTGCCAGCAGCTCCGAGAAGTACAATGAGCAGTTCTTC. This encodes CASSSEKYNEQFF.

Written as DNA, the CDR3 is TGTGCCAGCAGACCCGCCCTGAACACCGGGGAGCTGTTTTTT. Translated: CASRPALNTGELFF. This rearrangement joins TRBV6-4 to TRBJ2-2; no definite D call. Per germline, CDR1 MRHNA and CDR2 SNTAGT. The CDR3 loop spans 14 amino acids. V was clipped by 6 bases and J by 1 base, with 9 bases between them.

The CDR3 spells CASSRAGATYEQYF. The CDR3, as DNA: TGTGCCAGCAGTAGGGCGGGAGCAACCTACGAGCAGTACTTC. The chain combines TRBV11-2 with TRBJ2-7, with TRBD2 matching over 7 bases. Trimming removed 6 bases from V and 2 bases from J; junction bases left unmatched: 7. Germline values: CDR1 SGHAT, CDR2 FQNNGV. This CDR3 contains 14 residues.

J is TRBJ2-5 and V is TRBV4-3, with a possible D match to TRBD2 (5 bases). The germline V and J ends were trimmed by 1 base and 2 bases, with 11 bases remaining between them. The CDR3 runs to 15 residues. CDR1 LGHNA and CDR2 YSLEER come from the germline V gene. CDR3 sequence reads: CASSQVPADQETQYF. As DNA, the CDR3 is TGCGCCAGCAGCCAAGTTCCAGCGGATCAAGAGACCCAGTACTTC.

This clone has just one count. This chain joins TRBV9 and TRBJ1-5; possibly TRBD1 for D (6 bases). Trimming cost V 3 bases and J 2 bases, with 9 bases left between them. The CDR3 is made up of 14 amino acids. CDR1 SGDLS and CDR2 YYNGEE come from the germline V gene. The CDR3, as DNA: TGTGCCAGCAGCGGGGGGCTGGGCAATCAGCCCCAGCATTTT. Translating it yields CASSGGLGNQPQHF.

This clone was seen a single time. The J gene is TRBJ2-3, the V gene TRBV4-1, with TRBD2 matching over 7 bases. Germline V gene data show CDR1 as MGHRA and CDR2 as YSYEKL. V gave up 0 bases and J gave up 2 bases; unmatched junction bases: 5. The CDR3 runs to 16 residues. In DNA, the CDR3 is TGCGCCAGCAGCCAAGAGATTCTAGCGGACACAGATACGCAGTATTTT. It translates to CASSQEILADTDTQYF.

The genes are TRBV2 and TRBJ1-4, with 9 bases aligning to TRBD1. The CDR3 has 13 residues. Germline values: CDR1 SNHLY, CDR2 FYNNEI. Trimming at V came to 11 bases and at J to 8 bases, leaving 9 bases not matched to a gene. The CDR3 reads CAGSGTGNEKLFF. The CDR3 DNA reads as TGTGCCGGATCCGGGACAGGGAACGAAAAACTGTTTTTT.

This clone was detected once. This chain joins TRBV7-2 and TRBJ2-1; 9 positions match TRBD2. The germline V gene has CDR1 SGHTA and CDR2 FQGNSA. Losses at the gene ends were 3 bases for V and 4 bases for J; bases not matched to a gene: 7. CDR3 size: 16 residues. CDR3 nucleotide sequence: TGTGCCAGCAGCTTTGATAGCGGGAGTAGATACAATGAGCAGTTCTTC. Translation gives CASSFDSGSRYNEQFF.

In its sample, this clone was seen once. This chain links TRBV27 with TRBJ1-2; no firm D call. This CDR3 spans 13 amino acids. The ends were cut back, 5 bases at V and 7 bases at J, with 14 bases in the middle. Germline CDR1 is MNHEY and CDR2 is SMNVEV (reference sequence). The CDR3 spells CASSHGGISGYTF. DNA for the CDR3: TGTGCCAGCAGTCACGGAGGGATATCTGGCTACACCTTC.

The genes are TRBV19 and TRBJ1-5, with unresolved D. The CDR3 sequence is 16 residues long. V was pared by 1 base and J by 1 base, with 11 bases between. Per the germline V gene, CDR1 is LNHDA and CDR2 is SQIVND (reference sequence). The CDR3 protein is CASSIVPFRSNQPQHF. CDR3 nucleotide sequence: TGTGCCAGTAGTATAGTTCCATTCCGAAGCAATCAGCCCCAGCATTTT.

This chain connects TRBV10-2 to TRBJ1-3; 8 bases line up with TRBD1. The germline gives CDR1 WSHSY, CDR2 SAAADI. The CDR3 is 15 amino acids. The J segment lost 3 bases and the V segment lost 2 bases, leaving 3 bases of the junction unmatched. The CDR3 loop is CASSEGQGIGNTIYF. CDR3 DNA sequence: TGCGCCAGCAGTGAGGGACAGGGAATTGGAAACACCATATATTTT.

This chain joins TRBV19 and TRBJ1-6; D possibly corresponds to TRBD1 (5 bases). Germline V gene data show CDR1 as LNHDA and CDR2 as SQIVND (reference sequence). This CDR3 is 14 amino acids long. The V end was cut by 7 bases, the J end by 6 bases, with 13 bases between. CDR3 region: CASMRGGSNSPLHF. The CDR3, as DNA: TGTGCCAGTATGCGGGGGGGTTCTAATTCACCCCTCCACTTT.

The rearrangement joins TRBV5-1 to TRBJ2-2; possibly TRBD1 for D (6 bases). V was shortened by 3 bases and J by 0 bases, with 21 bases between the two germline ends. Germline CDR1 SGHRS, CDR2 YFSETQ. CDR3 length equals 19 residues. The CDR3 DNA sequence: TGCGCCAGCAGCTCCCTCCCCCCCGGACAGAACCCGAACACCGGGGAGCTGTTTTTT. Its translation is CASSSLPPGQNPNTGELFF. Based on the CDR3 plus reference TRBV5-1 and TRBJ2-2, the full variable domain is KAGVTQTPRYLIKTRGQQVTLSCSPISGHRSVSWYQQTPGQGLQFLFEYFSETQRNKGNFPGRFSGRQFSNSRSEMNVSTLELGDSALYLCASSSLPPGQNPNTGELFFGEGSRLTVL.

The V gene is TRBV6-5, the J gene TRBJ1-1, with D hard to call. CDR1 and CDR2 from the germline V gene are MNHEY and SVGAGI. The CDR3 is 16 residues long. Deletions cut 0 bases from V and 0 bases from J, with 11 bases between. For the CDR3, the DNA is TGTGCCAGCAGTTACTCCCTGGCAGAGCTGAACACTGAAGCTTTCTTT. Its translation: CASSYSLAELNTEAFF.